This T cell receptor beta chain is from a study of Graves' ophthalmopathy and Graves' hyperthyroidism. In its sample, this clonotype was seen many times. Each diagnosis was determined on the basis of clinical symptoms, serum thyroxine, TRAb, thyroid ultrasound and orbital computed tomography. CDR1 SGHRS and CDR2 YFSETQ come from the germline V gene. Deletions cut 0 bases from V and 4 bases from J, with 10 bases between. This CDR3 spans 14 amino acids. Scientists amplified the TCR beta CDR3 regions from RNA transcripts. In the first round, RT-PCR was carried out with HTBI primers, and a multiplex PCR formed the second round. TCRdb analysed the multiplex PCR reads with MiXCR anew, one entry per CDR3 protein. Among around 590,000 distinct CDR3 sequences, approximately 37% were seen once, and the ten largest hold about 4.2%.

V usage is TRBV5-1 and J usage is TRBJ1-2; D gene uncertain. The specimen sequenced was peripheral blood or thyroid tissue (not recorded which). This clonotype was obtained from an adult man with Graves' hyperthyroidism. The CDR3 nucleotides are TGCGCCAGCAGCTTGGATCCGGGAAGCTATGGCTACACCTTC. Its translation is CASSLDPGSYGYTF.